This TCR beta chain was observed in a study of vaccination and CD4 T cells after COVID-19 (dated by TCRdb to between 2021 and 2024). Context from the whole study: Convalescent patients had a positive SARS-CoV-2 result on nasal swab PCR, and of these patients, nine had mild disease and one had severe disease. Six males and four females were included in the convalescent cohort, with two Hispanic individuals, seven Caucasians, two Asians and one multiracial person represented. Each participant got two doses of either the Pfizer-BioNTech BNT162b2 vaccine (n=8) or the Moderna mRNA-1273 vaccine (n=2). Post-COVID blood samples from convalescent patients were collected a median of about 100 days after diagnosis, with a range of roughly 35 to 180 days. The time from the second vaccine dose to post-vaccine blood sampling had a median of roughly 72 days and ranged from roughly 12 to 241 days. The cultures were stimulated with overlapping spike peptide pools from SARS-CoV-2 and from the common cold coronaviruses HCoV-NL63, HCoV-OC43 and HCoV-229E. In control cultures, a CEFX viral epitope pool was used as positive control, an HIV-1 Nef peptide pool was used as negative control, or no peptide was added. In fewer than 12 COVID-19 convalescent patients and a few infection-naive healthy vaccine recipients, researchers compared the spike-specific CD4+ TCR repertoire from before mRNA vaccination with the repertoire from after. On the study overall, not on this receptor specifically: Although the median number of SARS-CoV-2-reactive clonotypes went up from approximately 20 after infection to some 38 after vaccination, the increase was not significant. The number of convalescent patients in the study was relatively small, and the study did not examine early timepoints following natural infection. Among the post-vaccine SARS-CoV-2-reactive clones in convalescent patients, a median about 87% showed up only after vaccination, which suggests vaccine-specific priming. In convalescent patients, nearly all vaccine-specific clones (304 of 307) were found to be mono-reactive for SARS-CoV-2 spike rather than cross-reactive with common cold coronaviruses.

The germline V gene (reference sequence) yields LNHDA for CDR1 and SQIVND for CDR2. The cysteine opens and the phenylalanine closes a CDR3 of 16 amino acids. The only DNA kept is the CDR3, 48 bases in frame from the first base. A distance of 16 bases separates the germline ends of V and J, which lose 5 bases and 0 bases respectively. This clonotype was counted between two and nine times. Its antigen has not been determined. Nothing much larger sits one base from this clone, and base qualities are not available. The library was produced with PCR. At the Johns Hopkins FTIC core, DNA from the cultured CD4+ T cells underwent TCR sequencing with the Oncomine TCR Beta short-read assay. Genomic DNA was extracted from the cultured CD4+ T cells with the QIAamp micro DNA kit. Oncomine TCR Beta libraries from cultured CD4+ T cells were pooled using unique dual indexes and sequenced on an Illumina iSeq 100. The original methods were these. Non-productive sequences were removed, and CDR3s that did not start with C, did not end with F or W, or were shorter than 7 amino acids were discarded. Antigen-specific clonotypes were identified using the MANAFEST web application through comparison of peptide-stimulated wells with reference and other culture wells. For a clone to be called positive, the clone needed an FDR below 0.05, an odds ratio above 5, and a productive frequency above 0.1% in at least two of three replicate wells. Clonotypes that were significantly expanded in both SARS-CoV-2 spike wells and at least one common cold coronavirus spike condition were defined as cross-reactive. Similarity between CDR3 sequences was evaluated in R version 3.6.1 using Levenshtein distances (stringdist) and unrooted phylogenetic trees (ape). TCRdb applied fastp at Q25 and MiXCR to the public reads, then kept only in-frame beta chains. Each entry merges the rows of one CDR3 protein and shows their most common DNA and genes. None of the V and J calls come from the authors' own analysis; TCRdb made them. A total of about 12,000 distinct CDR3 sequences appear in this sample, around half of them only once. The top ten clones comprise around 15% of the sample.

The treatment or condition label of this sample denotes: approximately nine-day PBMC culture with coronavirus spike peptide pools or control peptides (ViraFEST assay). The ViraFEST assay was used in the study, in which antigen-specific T cells were expanded with peptide pools and expanded clonotypes were subsequently identified by TCR sequencing. Positive SARS-CoV-2 PCR tests in the convalescent patients dated from March to December 2020, before Alpha, Beta and Delta variants emerged in the United States. Each well held about 2.2 million PBMCs cultured in IMDM containing roughly 5% human AB serum and 10 IU/ml IL-2, with around 9.2 ug/ml peptide pools added. On days 3 and 7, half of the culture medium was replaced with fresh IL-2-containing medium. After 10 to 11 days of culture, CD4+ T cells were isolated by negative selection using the EasySep CD4+ T cell isolation kit. Ficoll-Paque Plus gradient centrifugation was used to isolate PBMCs from whole blood, and the isolated PBMCs were then either used fresh or cryopreserved at -140C. Each culture condition was generally run in triplicate wells.

Sequencing was done on a sample of CD4+ T cells from blood, cultured in vitro. The V and J genes are TRBV19 and TRBJ1-1, with a tentative D gene TRBD1 over 5 matching bases. The origin of this receptor is a human donor who had recovered from COVID-19. The bases read TGTGCCAGTAGTCTCGTGGGGCGCCGGATGAACACTGAAGCTTTCTTT. Translated, it gives CASSLVGRRMNTEAFF.